A selection of T cell receptor beta chains follows, all from one sample in a study of shared clonotypes between healthy human individuals. The data were produced by immunoSEQ multiplex PCR, yet TCRdb's version contains in-frame clones alone and is incomplete. The sample lists some 2 million clones, roughly 95% occurring once. Sequencing was carried out using naive CD8+ T cells sorted from blood. The receptor source for this set is a man between 18 and 35 years old in good health. CDR3s leave out the opening cysteine and the closing phenylalanine or tryptophan. Rows give clone size only sometimes, using once, few, many, or a class for an expanded clone.

v_call	clone_size	cdr3_aa
TRBV7-9	NA	ASSLWGNEQF
TRBV19	NA	ASSRLAGLNNEQF
TRBV7-9	NA	ASSLEVTPGGAEAF
TRBV25-1	NA	ASKSGAYNEQF
TRBV25-1	NA	ASRPTENTGELF
TRBV6-7	NA	ASSYARILRFRGKQETQY
TRBV28	NA	ASSPRGDSISLAVTYEQY
TRBV28	NA	ASSLSGGEETQY
TRBV7-8	NA	ASTTGDTQY
TRBV7-8	once	ASSWNLMGTEAF
TRBV11-2	NA	ASSYLSGTRDLYEQF
TRBV28	NA	ASSLGLTNTGELF
TRBV29-1	NA	SVQGEHYGYT
TRBV28	NA	ASSFGEGNYGYT
TRBV29-1	NA	SVQGQPFYEQY
TRBV2	NA	ASGTGGAKNIQY
TRBV9	NA	ASSSEAYNSPLH
TRBV10-1	NA	ASSESGYRSEQY
TRBV4-1	once	ASSRAGSSYEQY
TRBV7-8	NA	ASSPSEPEAQPQH
TRBV7-9	once	ASGSGSNYEQY
TRBV7-8	NA	ASSQSSNQPQH
TRBV4-1	NA	ASSQASGTNYEQY
TRBV25-1	NA	ASSELGGNSPLH
TRBV6-5	NA	ASSPDRGRDTEAF
TRBV30	NA	ALLGTQNYEQY
TRBV2	NA	ASSEYQGGVYGYT
TRBV7-9	NA	ASSPAVGAWDEKLF
TRBV7-9	once	ASSSTKLYGEQY
TRBV18	NA	ASSPSLAGGPKDTDTQY
TRBV28	once	ASSTDTQY
TRBV7-9	NA	ASSPAGWDRGPEKLF
TRBV7-9	NA	ASSLDSSNEQY
TRBV15	NA	ATSKGWGASNNEQF
TRBV11-3	NA	ASSWDRNTEAF
TRBV6-6	once	ASSPSEWPYEQY
TRBV28	NA	ASSLRGVAGELF
TRBV9	once	ASSVLAGGLVQETQY
TRBV27	NA	ASSLNLRPYEQY
TRBV7-9	NA	ASSQQGYEQY
TRBV7-2	NA	ASEDTNNYGYT
TRBV14	NA	ASSHPPLWAWGETQY
TRBV30	once	AWIDPANYGYT
TRBV28	NA	ASSFLPSGNLWNEQY
TRBV11-2	NA	ASSLLAVTYEQY
TRBV6-5	NA	ASSPWGQNEKLF